These T cell receptor beta chains were read from a single sample in a study of OX40 agonist ivuxolimab in advanced cancers. Produced via immunoSEQ multiplex PCR; TCRdb's table is partial and in-frame only. The sample has about 61,000 clones, roughly 86% seen once. The sequenced sample was CD4+ or CD8+ T cells sorted from blood, obtained in a trial of the OX40 agonist ivuxolimab. The receptors were gathered from an adult with an advanced solid tumor such as melanoma, head and neck, liver or kidney cancer. Both conserved end residues are part of each CDR3. D genes are given only for firm matches. Clone size is given for some rows only: seen once, a few or many times, or a class if the clone is expanded.

abundance | j_gene | v_gene | d_gene | CDR3nt | CDR3aa
. | TRBJ1-5 | TRBV7-8 | . | TGTGCCAGCAGCTCAGGGTTTGATCAGCCCCAGCATTTT | CASSSGFDQPQHF
once | TRBJ1-5 | TRBV6-6 | . | TGTGCCAGCACGGAAGGGGACGTATATAGCAATCAGCCCCAGCATTTT | CASTEGDVYSNQPQHF
. | TRBJ2-7 | TRBV18 | TRBD1 | TGTGCCAGCTCACCACGACAGGGGGCTCCTTGGGAGCAGTACTTC | CASSPRQGAPWEQYF
few | TRBJ1-2 | TRBV5-5 | . | TGTGCCAGCAGCCCGCAAAACTATGGCTACACCTTC | CASSPQNYGYTF
few | TRBJ1-1 | TRBV18 | TRBD1 | TGTGCCAGCTCATGGGACAGCTATGAAGCTTTCTTT | CASSWDSYEAFF
. | TRBJ1-3 | TRBV4-1 | . | TGCGCCAGCAGCCAAGATCAAGTGAGGGGGATGGGAAACACCATATATTTT | CASSQDQVRGMGNTIYF
. | TRBJ1-4 | TRBV5-5 | . | TGTGCCAGCAGCCCGCGAAGGCCCTCAACTAATGAAAAACTGTTTTTT | CASSPRRPSTNEKLFF
few | TRBJ2-5 | TRBV5-8 | . | TGTGCCAGCAGCTTGGGAACAGAGACCCAGTACTTC | CASSLGTETQYF
once | TRBJ1-6 | TRBV18 | TRBD1 | TGTGCCAGCTCACCGCTAACAGGGGGCGTGGATTCACCCCTCCACTTT | CASSPLTGGVDSPLHF
few | TRBJ1-2 | TRBV6-1 | . | TGTGCCAGCAGTGAATGGCGCTACACCTTC | CASSEWRYTF
. | TRBJ1-6 | TRBV7-2 | . | TGTGCCAGCAGCTTACAAGGGACCGCACAGGCTCGTAATTCACCCCTCCACTTT | CASSLQGTAQARNSPLHF
. | TRBJ2-7 | TRBV9 | TRBD2 | TGTGCCAGCAGCGGGGGGACTATTGAGCAGTACTTC | CASSGGTIEQYF
. | TRBJ1-5 | TRBV2 | . | TGTGCCAGCAGTGATCCTCCCAAATTGGGCAATCAGCCCCAGCATTTT | CASSDPPKLGNQPQHF
once | TRBJ1-6 | TRBV30 | . | TGTGCCTGGAGTCGGACCGCCAAGAATTCACCCCTCCACTTT | CAWSRTAKNSPLHF
. | TRBJ2-5 | TRBV28 | . | TGTGCCAGCAGCCTACAGGGAACTCCTCCAGAGACCCAGTACTTC | CASSLQGTPPETQYF
. | TRBJ2-7 | TRBV27 | TRBD1 | TGTGCCAGCAGTTCCCTTGACAGGGTCCCCTACGAGCAGTACTTC | CASSSLDRVPYEQYF
. | TRBJ2-5 | TRBV7-8 | TRBD1 | TGTGCCAGCAGCCGTGGACAGGTCCGAGAGGGGGAGACCCAGTACTTC | CASSRGQVREGETQYF
. | TRBJ2-1 | TRBV25-1 | TRBD1 | TGTGCCAGCAGTGAATCAGGGACAGGGGGTAATGAGCAGTTCTTC | CASSESGTGGNEQFF
. | TRBJ2-7 | TRBV18 | TRBD1 | TGTGCCAGCTCCCTCCCAGGGGGTGGGTTCTACGAGCAGTACTTC | CASSLPGGGFYEQYF
. | TRBJ2-1 | TRBV19 | . | TGTGCCAGTGGGGTGCCGGACCTAGCTTACAATGAGCAGTTCTTC | CASGVPDLAYNEQFF
. | TRBJ2-2 | TRBV18 | . | TGTGCCAGCTCACCGACCCTTACCGGGGAGCTGTTTTTT | CASSPTLTGELFF
. | TRBJ1-1 | TRBV11-2 | TRBD1 | TGTGCCAGCAGCTGGTTAGGGACAGGGCGGACTGAAGCTTTCTTT | CASSWLGTGRTEAFF